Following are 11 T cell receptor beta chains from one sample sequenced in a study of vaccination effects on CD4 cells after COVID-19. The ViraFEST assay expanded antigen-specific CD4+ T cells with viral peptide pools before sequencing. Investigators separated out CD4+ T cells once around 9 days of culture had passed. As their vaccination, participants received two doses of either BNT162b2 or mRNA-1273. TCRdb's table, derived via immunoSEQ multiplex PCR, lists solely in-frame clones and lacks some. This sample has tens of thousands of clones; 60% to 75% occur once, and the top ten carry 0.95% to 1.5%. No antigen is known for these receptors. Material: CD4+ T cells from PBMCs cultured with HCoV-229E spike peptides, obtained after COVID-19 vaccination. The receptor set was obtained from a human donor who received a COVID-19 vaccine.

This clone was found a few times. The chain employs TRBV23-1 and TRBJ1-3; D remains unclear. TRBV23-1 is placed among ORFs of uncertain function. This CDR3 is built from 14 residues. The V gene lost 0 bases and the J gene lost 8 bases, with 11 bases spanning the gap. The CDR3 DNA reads TGCGCCAGCAGTCAATCGTGGCTCGGCGACACCATATATTTT. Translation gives CASSQSWLGDTIYF.

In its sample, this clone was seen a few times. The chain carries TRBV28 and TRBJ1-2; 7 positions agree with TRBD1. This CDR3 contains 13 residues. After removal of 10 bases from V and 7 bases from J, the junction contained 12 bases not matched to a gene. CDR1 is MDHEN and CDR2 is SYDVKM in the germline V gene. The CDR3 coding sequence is TGTGCCATCCCGGGACAGACCGAGGGTGGCTACACCTTC. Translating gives CAIPGQTEGGYTF.

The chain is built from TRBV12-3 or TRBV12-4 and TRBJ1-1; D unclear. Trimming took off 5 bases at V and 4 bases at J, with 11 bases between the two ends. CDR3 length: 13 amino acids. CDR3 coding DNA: TGTGCCAGCAGTCTCGCTGGGCTCACTGAAGCTTTCTTT. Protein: CASSLAGLTEAFF.

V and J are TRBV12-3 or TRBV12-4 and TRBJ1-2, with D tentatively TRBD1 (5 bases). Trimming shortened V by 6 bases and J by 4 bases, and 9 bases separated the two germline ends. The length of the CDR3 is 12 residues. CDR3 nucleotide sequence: TGTGCCAGCAGGCGGGGGTTCTATGGCTACACCTTC. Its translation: CASRRGFYGYTF.

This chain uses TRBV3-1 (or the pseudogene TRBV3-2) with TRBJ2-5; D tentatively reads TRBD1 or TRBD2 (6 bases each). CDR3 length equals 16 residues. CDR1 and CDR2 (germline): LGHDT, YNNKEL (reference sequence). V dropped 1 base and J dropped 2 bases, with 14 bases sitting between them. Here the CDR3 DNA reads TGTGCCAGCAGCCAAGGTGGTTGGAGGGGGCAAGAGACCCAGTACTTC. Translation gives CASSQGGWRGQETQYF.

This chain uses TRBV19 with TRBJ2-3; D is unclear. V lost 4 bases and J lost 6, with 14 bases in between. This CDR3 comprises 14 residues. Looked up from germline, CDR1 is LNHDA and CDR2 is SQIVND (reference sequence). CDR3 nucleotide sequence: TGTGCCAGTAGTAACTCCGGACCTCTGGATACGCAGTATTTT. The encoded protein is CASSNSGPLDTQYF.

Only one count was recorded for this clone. CDR3 sequence reads: CASSQTGTTEAFF. The CDR3 bases are TGTGCCAGTAGCCAGACAGGGACCACTGAAGCTTTCTTT. The chain links TRBV19 to TRBJ1-1; 7 positions match TRBD1. Unmatched junction bases numbered 5, after V lost 6 bases and J lost 4 bases. CDR1 and CDR2 from the germline V gene are LNHDA and SQIVND (reference sequence). The CDR3 is 13 residues long. Full variable domain (rest looked up from reference TRBV19 and TRBJ1-1): DGGITQSPKYLFRKEGQNVTLSCEQNLNHDAMYWYRQDPGQGLRLIYYSQIVNDFQKGDIAEGYSVSREKKESFPLTVTSAQKNPTAFYLCASSQTGTTEAFFGQGTRLTVV.

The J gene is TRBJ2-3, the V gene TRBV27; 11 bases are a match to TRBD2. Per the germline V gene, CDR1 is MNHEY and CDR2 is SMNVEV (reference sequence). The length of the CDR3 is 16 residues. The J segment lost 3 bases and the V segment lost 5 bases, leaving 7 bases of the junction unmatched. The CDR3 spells CASSRSLAGGTDTQYF. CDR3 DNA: TGTGCCAGCAGTCGCAGTCTAGCGGGGGGTACAGATACGCAGTATTTT.

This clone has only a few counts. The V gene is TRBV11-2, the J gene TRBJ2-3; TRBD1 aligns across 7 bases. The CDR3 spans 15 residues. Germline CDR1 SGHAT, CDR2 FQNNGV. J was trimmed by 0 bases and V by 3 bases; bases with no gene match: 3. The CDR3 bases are TGTGCCAGCAGCTTTATGGGACAGAGCACAGATACGCAGTATTTT. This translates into CASSFMGQSTDTQYF.

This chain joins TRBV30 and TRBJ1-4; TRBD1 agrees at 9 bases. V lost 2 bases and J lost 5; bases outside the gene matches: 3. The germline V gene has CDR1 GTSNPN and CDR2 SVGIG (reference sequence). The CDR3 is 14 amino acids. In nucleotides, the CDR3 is TGTGCCTGGAGTCCCGGGACAGGGAATGAAAAACTGTTTTTT. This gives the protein CAWSPGTGNEKLFF. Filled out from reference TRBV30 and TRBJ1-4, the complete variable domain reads SQTIHQWPATLVQPVGSPLSLECTVEGTSNPNLYWYRQAAGRGLQLLFYSVGIGQISSEVPQNLSASRPQDRQFILSSKKLLLSDSGFYLCAWSPGTGNEKLFFGSGTQLSVL.

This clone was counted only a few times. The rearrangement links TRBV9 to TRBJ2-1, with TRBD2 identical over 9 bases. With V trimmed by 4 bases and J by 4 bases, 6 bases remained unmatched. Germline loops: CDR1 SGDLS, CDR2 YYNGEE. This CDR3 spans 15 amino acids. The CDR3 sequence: CASSPRTSEYNEQFF. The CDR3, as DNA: TGTGCCAGCAGCCCGCGGACTAGCGAGTACAATGAGCAGTTCTTC.